This TCR beta chain came from a study of human T cells and chemical hapten exposure. Individual cDNA molecules each carried unique molecular identifiers attached by the library. In TCRdb, the RACE reads were re-called with MiXCR into one record per CDR3 protein. The sample includes roughly 120,000 distinct CDR3 sequences, approximately 13% seen only once; the top ten take 0.8% to 1%. The sample's time point: patch test 1, 2 weeks after DPC sensitization. Treatment described: therapeutic diphenylcyclopropenone sensitization with weekly scalp DPC. Trimming shortened V by 5 bases and J by 9 bases, and 14 bases separated the two germline ends. In germline, CDR1 is KGHSH, CDR2 LQKENI. The length of the CDR3 is 14 residues.

Sequencing was performed on whole blood, taken in connection with sensitization to the hapten diphenylcyclopropenone (DPC). The TCR comes from a young man with alopecia areata. Some clones in this sample may be carry-over from other donors' samples. The chain recombines TRBV18 with TRBJ1-6; D ambiguous. The CDR3: CASSAPGGISPLHF. CDR3 sequence (DNA): TGTGCCAGCTCAGCTCCAGGAGGAATTTCACCCCTCCACTTT.